The rows below give T cell receptor beta chains drawn from one sample of a study of identifying expanded T cells in peripheral blood. The method was immunoSEQ multiplex PCR; TCRdb's version includes in-frame clones alone and lacks a portion of them. The table lists 60,000 to 70,000 clones, more than 75% of them singletons. Sequencing was carried out using blood. These TCRs come from a person aged 18-69 years in good health. The CDR3 runs from the conserved cysteine through the conserved F or W. A D gene is named only where the DNA matches it firmly. The size entry is marked missing in some rows and otherwise reads once, few, many or a size class.

clone_size: once; v_call: TRBV5-6; d_call: .; j_call: TRBJ1-2; cdr3_nt: TGTGCCAGCAGCTTGGGAGCCAGGGACGGCTACACCTTC; cdr3_aa: CASSLGARDGYTF
clone_size: .; v_call: TRBV25-1; d_call: TRBD1; j_call: TRBJ1-1; cdr3_nt: TGTGCCAGCAGTGATACAGGGGAAAGGACTGAAGCTTTCTTT; cdr3_aa: CASSDTGERTEAFF
clone_size: once; v_call: TRBV9; d_call: .; j_call: TRBJ2-7; cdr3_nt: TGTGCCAGCAGCGCGGGAGGACAGGGCTACGAGCAGTACTTC; cdr3_aa: CASSAGGQGYEQYF
clone_size: .; v_call: TRBV4-2; d_call: .; j_call: TRBJ1-6; cdr3_nt: TGTGCCAGCAGCCAAGAGAGGGACCGGCGGTCACCCCTCCACTTT; cdr3_aa: CASSQERDRRSPLHF
clone_size: once; v_call: TRBV29-1; d_call: .; j_call: TRBJ1-3; cdr3_nt: TGCAGCGTCCCCTCTGGAAACACCATATATTTT; cdr3_aa: CSVPSGNTIYF
clone_size: .; v_call: TRBV7-3; d_call: TRBD1; j_call: TRBJ2-5; cdr3_nt: TGTGCCAGCAGCTCGGGACAGGGAGGGAGGGAGACCCAGTACTTC; cdr3_aa: CASSSGQGGRETQYF
clone_size: few; v_call: TRBV28; d_call: .; j_call: TRBJ2-1; cdr3_nt: TGTGCCAGCAGTTCCCCCGGGGTTGCCTACAATGAGCAGTTCTTC; cdr3_aa: CASSSPGVAYNEQFF
clone_size: .; v_call: TRBV5-1; d_call: .; j_call: TRBJ2-7; cdr3_nt: TGCGCCAGCAGCTTGGCCTCTCCTCTGTACTCCTACGAGCAGTACTTC; cdr3_aa: CASSLASPLYSYEQYF
clone_size: .; v_call: TRBV4-1; d_call: TRBD1; j_call: TRBJ1-2; cdr3_nt: TGCGCCAGCAGCCAACCCAGGGACAGGTTCTATGGCTACACCTTC; cdr3_aa: CASSQPRDRFYGYTF
clone_size: once; v_call: TRBV5-4; d_call: TRBD1; j_call: TRBJ2-1; cdr3_nt: TGTGCCAGCACCGAGGGACAGTCCTACAATGAGCAGTTCTTC; cdr3_aa: CASTEGQSYNEQFF
clone_size: .; v_call: TRBV27; d_call: .; j_call: TRBJ2-4; cdr3_nt: TGTGCCAGCAGCTCTGCGGGATTAGCCAAAAACATTCAGTACTTC; cdr3_aa: CASSSAGLAKNIQYF
clone_size: .; v_call: TRBV30; d_call: .; j_call: TRBJ1-2; cdr3_nt: TGTGCCTGGAGTGAAGGGGGTGGGTATGGCTACACCTTC; cdr3_aa: CAWSEGGGYGYTF
clone_size: many; v_call: TRBV6-4; d_call: .; j_call: TRBJ2-1; cdr3_nt: TGTGCCAGCAGTGAGGAGGTTACGAATGAGCAGTTCTTC; cdr3_aa: CASSEEVTNEQFF
clone_size: .; v_call: TRBV9; d_call: .; j_call: TRBJ1-4; cdr3_nt: TGTGCCAGCAGCGTAGGGGGAAGATATGAAAAACTGTTTTTT; cdr3_aa: CASSVGGRYEKLFF
clone_size: medium-sized; v_call: TRBV14; d_call: TRBD1; j_call: TRBJ2-7; cdr3_nt: TGTGCCAGCAGCTCCTTAACGGACAGGGCCTACGAGCAGTACTTC; cdr3_aa: CASSSLTDRAYEQYF
clone_size: .; v_call: TRBV4-2; d_call: TRBD1; j_call: TRBJ1-2; cdr3_nt: TGTGTCAGCAGCCAAGTAGGCTTGCAGGGGGCTAGCTATGGCTACACCTTC; cdr3_aa: CVSSQVGLQGASYGYTF
clone_size: .; v_call: TRBV27; d_call: .; j_call: TRBJ2-7; cdr3_nt: TGTGCCAGCAGACTTACCGTCATGGGGCTCTACGAGCAGTACTTC; cdr3_aa: CASRLTVMGLYEQYF
clone_size: .; v_call: TRBV28; d_call: .; j_call: TRBJ2-5; cdr3_nt: TGTGCCAGCAGTTCGGGGGATGGACTGGTTACCCAGTACTTC; cdr3_aa: CASSSGDGLVTQYF
clone_size: .; v_call: TRBV4-1; d_call: .; j_call: TRBJ1-2; cdr3_nt: TGCGCCAGCAGCCAAGATGGCACCCGAGACACTAACTATGGCTACACCTTC; cdr3_aa: CASSQDGTRDTNYGYTF
clone_size: .; v_call: TRBV27; d_call: .; j_call: TRBJ2-1; cdr3_nt: TGTGCCAGCAGTTTATCTAGCGGACACTACAATGAGCAGTTCTTC; cdr3_aa: CASSLSSGHYNEQFF
clone_size: .; v_call: TRBV5-1; d_call: TRBD1; j_call: TRBJ1-2; cdr3_nt: TGCGCCAGCAGCTTCGGACAGGGCTATGGCTACACCTTC; cdr3_aa: CASSFGQGYGYTF
clone_size: .; v_call: TRBV29-1; d_call: .; j_call: TRBJ2-1; cdr3_nt: TGCAGCGTTGAAGACTGGCGGGACAATGAGCAGTTCTTC; cdr3_aa: CSVEDWRDNEQFF
clone_size: once; v_call: TRBV27; d_call: TRBD2; j_call: TRBJ2-2; cdr3_nt: TGTGCCAGCACCTATTGGAGGGAGGGCTTCCCGGACTCCCACACCGGGGAGCTGTTTTTT; cdr3_aa: CASTYWREGFPDSHTGELFF
clone_size: .; v_call: TRBV27; d_call: .; j_call: TRBJ1-1; cdr3_nt: TGTGCCAGCAGTTTGCCGGGACCGAACACTGAAGCTTTCTTT; cdr3_aa: CASSLPGPNTEAFF
clone_size: .; v_call: TRBV28; d_call: TRBD1; j_call: TRBJ2-7; cdr3_nt: TGTGCCAGCAGTACCCCCAGGACAGGGGGTTACGAGCAGTACTTC; cdr3_aa: CASSTPRTGGYEQYF
clone_size: .; v_call: TRBV28; d_call: .; j_call: TRBJ1-2; cdr3_nt: TGTGCCACCAGAGAGAACTATGGCTACACCTTC; cdr3_aa: CATRENYGYTF
clone_size: once; v_call: TRBV5-4; d_call: .; j_call: TRBJ2-7; cdr3_nt: TGTGCCAGCAGCCCCGGGGTGGGTGTAGCCGTGCAGTACTTC; cdr3_aa: CASSPGVGVAVQYF
clone_size: .; v_call: TRBV18; d_call: TRBD1; j_call: TRBJ1-2; cdr3_nt: TGTGCCAGCTCACCAGGGACAGATAACTATGGCTACACCTTC; cdr3_aa: CASSPGTDNYGYTF
clone_size: .; v_call: TRBV5-6; d_call: TRBD1; j_call: TRBJ2-7; cdr3_nt: TGTGCCAGCAGCTTGCCCGGGGACAGGGCGACCTACGAGCAGTACTTC; cdr3_aa: CASSLPGDRATYEQYF
clone_size: .; v_call: TRBV28; d_call: TRBD2; j_call: TRBJ2-1; cdr3_nt: TGTGCCAGCAGGGAACTAGCGGGAGTTAGTGAGCAGTTCTTC; cdr3_aa: CASRELAGVSEQFF
clone_size: .; v_call: TRBV28; d_call: TRBD1; j_call: TRBJ2-3; cdr3_nt: TGTGCCAGCAGTCCGTTCGGGGACAGGGGAACAGATACGCAGTATTTT; cdr3_aa: CASSPFGDRGTDTQYF
clone_size: .; v_call: TRBV9; d_call: .; j_call: TRBJ2-3; cdr3_nt: TGTGCCAGCAGCGTAGCTATTGGGGCGGTCGGGGATACGCAGTATTTT; cdr3_aa: CASSVAIGAVGDTQYF
clone_size: .; v_call: TRBV18; d_call: .; j_call: TRBJ2-3; cdr3_nt: TGTGCCAGCTCAGCCGGGGCCAACGTGGATACGCAGTATTTT; cdr3_aa: CASSAGANVDTQYF
clone_size: .; v_call: TRBV6-1; d_call: TRBD1; j_call: TRBJ2-5; cdr3_nt: TGTGCCAGCAGTGCCCTGCCGGGACAGGGCCAAGAGACCCAGTACTTC; cdr3_aa: CASSALPGQGQETQYF
clone_size: .; v_call: TRBV6-5; d_call: .; j_call: TRBJ2-3; cdr3_nt: TGTGCCAGCAGGGGGGGACCCGAAGATACGCAGTATTTT; cdr3_aa: CASRGGPEDTQYF
clone_size: many; v_call: TRBV14; d_call: .; j_call: TRBJ2-3; cdr3_nt: TGTGCCAGCAGCCAAGACGGGGCCTCGGGGACGCAGTATTTT; cdr3_aa: CASSQDGASGTQYF
clone_size: .; v_call: TRBV11-1; d_call: .; j_call: TRBJ2-1; cdr3_nt: TGTGCCAGCAGCCTGGGAGGACCTCCCTACAATGAGCAGTTCTTC; cdr3_aa: CASSLGGPPYNEQFF